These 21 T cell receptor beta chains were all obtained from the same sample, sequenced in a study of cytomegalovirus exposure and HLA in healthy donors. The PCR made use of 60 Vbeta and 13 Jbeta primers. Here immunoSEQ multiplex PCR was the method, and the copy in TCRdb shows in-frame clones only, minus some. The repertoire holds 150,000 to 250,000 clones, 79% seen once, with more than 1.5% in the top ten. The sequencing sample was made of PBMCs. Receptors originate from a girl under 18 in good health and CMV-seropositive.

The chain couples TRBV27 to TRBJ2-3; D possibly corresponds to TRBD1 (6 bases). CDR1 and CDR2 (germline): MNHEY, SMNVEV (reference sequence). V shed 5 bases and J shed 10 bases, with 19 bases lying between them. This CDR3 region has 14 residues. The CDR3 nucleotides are TGTGCCAGCAGTACCGGGGACAAGTGGCCTTCGCAGTATTTT. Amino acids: CASSTGDKWPSQYF.

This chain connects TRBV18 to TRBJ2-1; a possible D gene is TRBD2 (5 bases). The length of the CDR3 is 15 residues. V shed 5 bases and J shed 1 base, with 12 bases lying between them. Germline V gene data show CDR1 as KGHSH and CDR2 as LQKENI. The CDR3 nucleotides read TGTGCCAGCTCATCCCGTACGGGGTCCTACAATGAGCAGTTCTTC. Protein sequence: CASSSRTGSYNEQFF.

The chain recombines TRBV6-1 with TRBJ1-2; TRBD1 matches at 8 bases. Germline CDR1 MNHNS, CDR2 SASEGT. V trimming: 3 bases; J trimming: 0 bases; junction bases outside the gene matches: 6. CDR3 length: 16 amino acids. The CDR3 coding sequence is TGTGCCAGCAGTGAGTTTACAGGGGGATCTAACTATGGCTACACCTTC. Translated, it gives CASSEFTGGSNYGYTF.

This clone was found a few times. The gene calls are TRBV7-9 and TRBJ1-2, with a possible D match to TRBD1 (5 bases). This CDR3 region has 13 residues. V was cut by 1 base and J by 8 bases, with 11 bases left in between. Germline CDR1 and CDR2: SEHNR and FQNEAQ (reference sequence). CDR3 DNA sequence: TGTGCCAGCAGCTTAGAGGGGACTTGGGGCTACACCTTC. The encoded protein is CASSLEGTWGYTF. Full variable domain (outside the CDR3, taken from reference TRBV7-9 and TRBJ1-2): DTGVSQNPRHKITKRGQNVTFRCDPISEHNRLYWYRQTLGQGPEFLTYFQNEAQLEKSRLLSDRFSAERPKGSFSTLEIQRTEQGDSAMYLCASSLEGTWGYTFGSGTRLTVV.

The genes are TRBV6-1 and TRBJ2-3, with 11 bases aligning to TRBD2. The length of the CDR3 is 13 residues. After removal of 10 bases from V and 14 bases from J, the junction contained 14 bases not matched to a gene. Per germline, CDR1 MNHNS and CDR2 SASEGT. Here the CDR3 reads CATRQSTSGVLYF. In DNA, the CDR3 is TGTGCCACCCGCCAATCGACTAGCGGGGTTTTGTATTTT.

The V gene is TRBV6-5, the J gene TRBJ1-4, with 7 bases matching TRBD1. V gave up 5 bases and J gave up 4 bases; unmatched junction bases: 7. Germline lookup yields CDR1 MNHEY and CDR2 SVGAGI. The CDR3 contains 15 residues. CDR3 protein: CASSPQGVLNEKLFF. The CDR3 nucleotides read TGTGCCAGCAGTCCCCAGGGGGTCCTTAATGAAAAACTGTTTTTT.

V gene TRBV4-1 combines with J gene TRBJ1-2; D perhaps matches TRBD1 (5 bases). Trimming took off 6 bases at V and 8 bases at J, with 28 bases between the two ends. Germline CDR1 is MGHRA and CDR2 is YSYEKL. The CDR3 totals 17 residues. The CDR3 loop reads CASRPEGTLLIPGGYTF. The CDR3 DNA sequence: TGCGCCAGCAGGCCGGAGGGGACCCTTCTGATCCCGGGGGGCTACACCTTC.

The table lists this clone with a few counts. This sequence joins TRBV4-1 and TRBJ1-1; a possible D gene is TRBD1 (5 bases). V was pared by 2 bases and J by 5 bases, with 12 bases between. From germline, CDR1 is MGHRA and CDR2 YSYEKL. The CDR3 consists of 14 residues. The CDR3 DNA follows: TGCGCCAGCAGCCAAACGACAGTTTATACTGAAGCTTTCTTT. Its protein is CASSQTTVYTEAFF.

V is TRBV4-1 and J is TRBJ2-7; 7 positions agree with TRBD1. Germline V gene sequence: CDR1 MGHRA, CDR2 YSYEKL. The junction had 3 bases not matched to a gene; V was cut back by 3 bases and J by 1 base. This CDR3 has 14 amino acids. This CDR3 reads CASSQTTGSYEQYF. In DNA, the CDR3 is TGCGCCAGCAGCCAGACGACAGGGTCCTACGAGCAGTACTTC.

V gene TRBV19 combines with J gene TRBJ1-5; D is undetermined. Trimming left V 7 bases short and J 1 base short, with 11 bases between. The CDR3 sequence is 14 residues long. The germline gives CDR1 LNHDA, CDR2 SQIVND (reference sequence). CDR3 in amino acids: CASTSETSNQPQHF. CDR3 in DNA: TGTGCCAGTACCTCAGAAACGAGCAATCAGCCCCAGCATTTT.

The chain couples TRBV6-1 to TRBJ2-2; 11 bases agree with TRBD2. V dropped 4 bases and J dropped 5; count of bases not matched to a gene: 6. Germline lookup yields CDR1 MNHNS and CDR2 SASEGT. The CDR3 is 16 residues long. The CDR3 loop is CASSVAGGLPTGELFF. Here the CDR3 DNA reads TGTGCCAGCAGTGTAGCGGGGGGGCTACCGACCGGGGAGCTGTTTTTT.

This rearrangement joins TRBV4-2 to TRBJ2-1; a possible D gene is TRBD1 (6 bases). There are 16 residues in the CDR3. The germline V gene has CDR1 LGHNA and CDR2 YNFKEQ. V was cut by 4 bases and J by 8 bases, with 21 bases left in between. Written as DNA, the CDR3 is TGTGCCAGCAGCCGTGCCACGGACAGCCTTGGGGATGAGCAGTTCTTC. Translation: CASSRATDSLGDEQFF.

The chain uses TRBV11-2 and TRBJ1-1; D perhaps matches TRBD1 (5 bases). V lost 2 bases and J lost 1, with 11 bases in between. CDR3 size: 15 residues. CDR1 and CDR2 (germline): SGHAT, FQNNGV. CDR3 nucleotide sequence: TGTGCCAGCAGCTTACGGTCGGGGGGGAACACTGAAGCTTTCTTT. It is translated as CASSLRSGGNTEAFF.

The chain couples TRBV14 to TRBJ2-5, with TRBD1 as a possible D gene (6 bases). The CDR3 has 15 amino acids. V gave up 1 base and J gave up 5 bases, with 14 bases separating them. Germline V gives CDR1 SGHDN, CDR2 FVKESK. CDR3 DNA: TGTGCCAGCAGCCAAGTCAGGGGTGTGTGGGAGACCCAGTACTTC. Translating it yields CASSQVRGVWETQYF.

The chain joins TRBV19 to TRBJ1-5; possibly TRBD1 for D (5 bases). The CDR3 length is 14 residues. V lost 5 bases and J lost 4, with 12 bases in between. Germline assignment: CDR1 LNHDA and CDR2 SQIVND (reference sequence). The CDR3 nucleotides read TGTGCCAGTAGTCCTACAGGTGATAATCAGCCCCAGCATTTT. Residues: CASSPTGDNQPQHF.

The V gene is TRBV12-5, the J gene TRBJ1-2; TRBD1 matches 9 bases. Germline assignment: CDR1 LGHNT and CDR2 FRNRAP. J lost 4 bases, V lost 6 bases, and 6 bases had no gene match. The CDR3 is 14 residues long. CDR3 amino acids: CASGPGQGLYGYTF. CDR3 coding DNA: TGTGCTAGTGGACCCGGACAGGGGCTCTATGGCTACACCTTC.

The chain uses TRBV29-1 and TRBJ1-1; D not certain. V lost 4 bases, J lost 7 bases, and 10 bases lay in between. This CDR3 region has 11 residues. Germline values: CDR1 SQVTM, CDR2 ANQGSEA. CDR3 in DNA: TGCAGCGTTGCACCGGGTATTGAAGCTTTCTTT. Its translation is CSVAPGIEAFF.

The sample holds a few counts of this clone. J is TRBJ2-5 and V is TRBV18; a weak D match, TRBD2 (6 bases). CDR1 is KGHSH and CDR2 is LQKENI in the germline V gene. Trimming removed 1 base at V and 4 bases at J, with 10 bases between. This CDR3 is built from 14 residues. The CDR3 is CASSPLRGGETQYF. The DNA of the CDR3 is TGTGCCAGCTCACCACTTAGGGGAGGAGAGACCCAGTACTTC.

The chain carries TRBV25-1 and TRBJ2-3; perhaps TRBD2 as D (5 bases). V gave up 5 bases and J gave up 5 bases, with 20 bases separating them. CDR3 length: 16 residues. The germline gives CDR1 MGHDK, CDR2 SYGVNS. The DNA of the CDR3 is TGTGCCAGCAGTCCCGGGCCTAGCTCACCAAAAGATACGCAGTATTTT. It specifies CASSPGPSSPKDTQYF.

CDR3 DNA sequence: TGTGCCAGCAGCTCTCAAGCGGGGGGACTCTACAATGAGCAGTTCTTC. Its protein product is CASSSQAGGLYNEQFF. The V and J genes are TRBV11-3 and TRBJ2-1; 9 bases map to TRBD2. This CDR3 has 16 residues. Germline V CDR1 and CDR2: SGHNT, YENEEA. V lost 4 bases and J lost 3; bases outside the gene matches: 7.

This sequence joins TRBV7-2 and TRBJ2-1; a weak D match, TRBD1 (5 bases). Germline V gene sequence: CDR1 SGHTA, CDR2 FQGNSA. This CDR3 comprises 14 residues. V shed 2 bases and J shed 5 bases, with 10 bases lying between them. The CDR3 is CASSLRQINNEQFF. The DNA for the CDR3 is TGTGCCAGCAGCTTAAGACAGATCAACAATGAGCAGTTCTTC.